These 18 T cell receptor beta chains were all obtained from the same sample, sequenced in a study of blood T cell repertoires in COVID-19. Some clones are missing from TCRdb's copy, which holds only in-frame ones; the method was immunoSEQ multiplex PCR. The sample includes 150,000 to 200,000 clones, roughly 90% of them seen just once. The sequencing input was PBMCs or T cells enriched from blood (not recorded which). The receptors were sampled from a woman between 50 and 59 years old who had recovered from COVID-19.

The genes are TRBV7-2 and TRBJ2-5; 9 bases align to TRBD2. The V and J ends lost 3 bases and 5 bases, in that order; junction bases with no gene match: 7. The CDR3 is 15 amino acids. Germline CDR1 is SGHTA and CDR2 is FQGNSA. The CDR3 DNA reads TGTGCCAGCAGCTTTCAGCGGGGGGCGACGGAGACCCAGTACTTC. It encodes CASSFQRGATETQYF.

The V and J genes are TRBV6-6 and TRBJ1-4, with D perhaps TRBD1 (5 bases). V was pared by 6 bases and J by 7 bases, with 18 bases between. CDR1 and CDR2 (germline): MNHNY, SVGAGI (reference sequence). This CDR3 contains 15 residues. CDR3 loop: CASRQTVRGREKLFF. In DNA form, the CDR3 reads TGTGCCAGCAGACAGACAGTGCGGGGTCGTGAAAAACTGTTTTTT.

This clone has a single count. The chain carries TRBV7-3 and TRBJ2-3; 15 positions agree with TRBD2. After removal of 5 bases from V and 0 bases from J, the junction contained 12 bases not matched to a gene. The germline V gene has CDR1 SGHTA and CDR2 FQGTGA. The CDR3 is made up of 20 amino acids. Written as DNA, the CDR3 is TGTGCCAGCAGCGCCCCGGGACTAGCGGGGGGCGCCCCTAGCACAGATACGCAGTATTTT. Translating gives CASSAPGLAGGAPSTDTQYF. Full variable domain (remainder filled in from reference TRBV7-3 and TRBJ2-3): GAGVSQTPSNKVTEKGKYVELRCDPISGHTALYWYRQSLGQGPEFLIYFQGTGAADDSGLPNDRFFAVRPEGSVSTLKIQRTERGDSAVYLCASSAPGLAGGAPSTDTQYFGPGTRLTVL.

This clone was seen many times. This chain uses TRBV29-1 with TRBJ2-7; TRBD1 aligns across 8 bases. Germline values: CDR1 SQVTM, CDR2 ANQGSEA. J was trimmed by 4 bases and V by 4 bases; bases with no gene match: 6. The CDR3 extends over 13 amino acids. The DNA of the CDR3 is TGCAGCGTTGCCACAGGGGGTGGGTACGAGCAGTACTTC. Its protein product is CSVATGGGYEQYF.

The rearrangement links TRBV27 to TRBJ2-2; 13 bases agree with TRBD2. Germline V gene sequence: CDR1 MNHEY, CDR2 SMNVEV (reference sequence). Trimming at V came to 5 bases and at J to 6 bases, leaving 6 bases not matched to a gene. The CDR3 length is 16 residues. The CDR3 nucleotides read TGTGCCAGCAGTCCGACTAGCGGGGGGCCGTCCGGGGAGCTGTTTTTT. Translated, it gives CASSPTSGGPSGELFF.

The CDR3 nucleotides are TGTGCCAGCAGCTTAGTGGTGGGACAAAATGAAAAACTGTTTTTT. Amino acid sequence: CASSLVVGQNEKLFF. V gene TRBV7-9 combines with J gene TRBJ1-4; perhaps TRBD1 as D (6 bases). Trimming took 1 base from V and 5 from J, leaving 11 bases between them. CDR3 length: 15 amino acids. Germline V gene lookup returns CDR1 SEHNR and CDR2 FQNEAQ (reference sequence).

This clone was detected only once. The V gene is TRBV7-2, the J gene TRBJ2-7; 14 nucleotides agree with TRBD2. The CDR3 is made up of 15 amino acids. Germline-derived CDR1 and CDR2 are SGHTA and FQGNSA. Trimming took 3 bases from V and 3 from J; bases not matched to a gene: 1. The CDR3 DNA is TGTGCCAGCAGCTTGGGGACTAGCGGGGGCTACGAGCAGTACTTC. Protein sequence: CASSLGTSGGYEQYF.

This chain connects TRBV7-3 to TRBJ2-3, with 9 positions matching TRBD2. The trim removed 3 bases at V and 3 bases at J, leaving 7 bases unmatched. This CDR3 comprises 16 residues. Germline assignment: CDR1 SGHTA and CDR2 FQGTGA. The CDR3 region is CASSFGGGAVTDTQYF. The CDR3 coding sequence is TGTGCCAGCAGCTTCGGCGGGGGGGCCGTGACAGATACGCAGTATTTT.

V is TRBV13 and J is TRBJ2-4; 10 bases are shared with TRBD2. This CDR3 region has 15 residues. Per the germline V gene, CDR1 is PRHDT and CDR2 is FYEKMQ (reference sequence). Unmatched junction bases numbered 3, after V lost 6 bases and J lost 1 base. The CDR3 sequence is CASRRSGGAKNIQYF. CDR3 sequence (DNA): TGTGCCAGCAGACGTAGCGGGGGGGCCAAAAACATTCAGTACTTC.

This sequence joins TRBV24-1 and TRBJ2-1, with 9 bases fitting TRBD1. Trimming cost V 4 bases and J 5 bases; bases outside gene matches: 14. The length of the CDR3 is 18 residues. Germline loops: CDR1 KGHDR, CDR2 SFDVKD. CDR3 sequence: CATSETATHRGPNNEQFF. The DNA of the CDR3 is TGTGCCACCAGTGAAACCGCCACCCACAGGGGGCCCAACAATGAGCAGTTCTTC.

Here the CDR3 reads CASRQLIRVNTEAFF. DNA of the CDR3: TGTGCCAGTAGGCAGTTAATCAGGGTCAACACTGAAGCTTTCTTT. The chain joins TRBV19 to TRBJ1-1, with D maybe TRBD1 (5 bases). The germline gives CDR1 LNHDA, CDR2 SQIVND (reference sequence). V dropped 6 bases and J dropped 2 bases, with 16 bases sitting between them. There are 15 residues in the CDR3. The whole variable domain, filled in from reference TRBV19 and TRBJ1-1, reads DGGITQSPKYLFRKEGQNVTLSCEQNLNHDAMYWYRQDPGQGLRLIYYSQIVNDFQKGDIAEGYSVSREKKESFPLTVTSAQKNPTAFYLCASRQLIRVNTEAFFGQGTRLTVV.

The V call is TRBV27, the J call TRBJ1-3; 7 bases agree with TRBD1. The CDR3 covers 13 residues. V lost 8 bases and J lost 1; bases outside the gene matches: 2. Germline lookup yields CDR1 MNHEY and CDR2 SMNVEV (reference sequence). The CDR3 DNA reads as TGTGCCAGCGCGACAGGGTCTGGAAACACCATATATTTT. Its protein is CASATGSGNTIYF.

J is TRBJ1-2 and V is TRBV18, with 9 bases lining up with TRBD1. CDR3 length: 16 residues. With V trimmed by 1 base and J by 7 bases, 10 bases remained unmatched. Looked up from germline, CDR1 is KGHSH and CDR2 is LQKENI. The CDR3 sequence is CASSPLIGQGRGGYTF. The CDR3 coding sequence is TGTGCCAGCTCACCACTTATCGGACAGGGGAGGGGTGGCTACACCTTC.

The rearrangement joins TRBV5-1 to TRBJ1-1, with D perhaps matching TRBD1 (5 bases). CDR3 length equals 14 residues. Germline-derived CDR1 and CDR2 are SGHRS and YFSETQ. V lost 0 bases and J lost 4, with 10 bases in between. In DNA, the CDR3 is TGCGCCAGCAGCTTGGCGTCAGGGTCCACTGAAGCTTTCTTT. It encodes CASSLASGSTEAFF.

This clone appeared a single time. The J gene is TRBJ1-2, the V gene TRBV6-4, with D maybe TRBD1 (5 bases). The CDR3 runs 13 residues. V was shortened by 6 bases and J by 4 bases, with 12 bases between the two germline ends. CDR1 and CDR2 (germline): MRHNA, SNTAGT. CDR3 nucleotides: TGTGCCAGCAGCTTGGGCGGGGGCTATGGCTACACCTTC. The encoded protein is CASSLGGGYGYTF.

The DNA of the CDR3 is TGTGCCAGTTACTCTTACCCCACAGATACGCAGTATTTT. It yields the protein CASYSYPTDTQYF. V is TRBV6-5 and J is TRBJ2-3; D gene unclear. V lost 9 bases and J lost 2, with 12 bases in between. The CDR3 is made up of 13 amino acids. CDR1 and CDR2 (germline): MNHEY, SVGAGI.

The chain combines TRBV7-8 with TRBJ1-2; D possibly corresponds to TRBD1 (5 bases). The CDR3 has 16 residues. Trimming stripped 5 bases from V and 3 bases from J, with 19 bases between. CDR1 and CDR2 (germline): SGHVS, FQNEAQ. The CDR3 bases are TGTGCCAGCAGCCTCCCTCTGAACACGGGGGACTATGGCTACACCTTC. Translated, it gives CASSLPLNTGDYGYTF.

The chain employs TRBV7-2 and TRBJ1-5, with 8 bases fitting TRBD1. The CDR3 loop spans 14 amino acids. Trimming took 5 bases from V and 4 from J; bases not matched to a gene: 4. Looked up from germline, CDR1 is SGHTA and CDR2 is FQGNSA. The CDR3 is CASSVRDRNQPQHF. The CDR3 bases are TGTGCCAGCAGCGTACGGGACAGGAATCAGCCCCAGCATTTT.